The rows below give T cell receptor beta chains drawn from one sample of a study of T-cell memory formation after mild COVID-19. TCRdb fed the 5' RACE reads into MiXCR, producing one record per CDR3 protein. The sample has approximately 340,000 distinct CDR3 sequences; less than 20% are singletons. The sample comprised PBMCs or a T cell subset sorted from them (not recorded which). The receptors originated from a man aged 18 to 30 who had mild COVID-19 (a few samples of this study predate the infection). Cell type and time point are not known. Each CDR3 is given with its conserved first and last residue. D genes are given only for firm matches. Clone size is stated in some rows and not others, as once, few, many or a class when expanded.

cdr3_nt: TGTGCCAGCAGCCAAGACAGCAACACTGAAGCTTTCTTT
cdr3_aa: CASSQDSNTEAFF
j_call: TRBJ1-1
v_call: TRBV7-7
clone_size: many
d_call: NA

cdr3_nt: TGCGCCAGCAGTTCCGGGACTAGCGGGGGCCGCTCCTACGAGCAGTACTTC
cdr3_aa: CASSSGTSGGRSYEQYF
j_call: TRBJ2-7
v_call: TRBV5-1
clone_size: many
d_call: TRBD2

cdr3_nt: TGTGCCAGCAGCTTTTTACCCGCGAACACCGGGGAGCTGTTTTTT
cdr3_aa: CASSFLPANTGELFF
j_call: TRBJ2-2
v_call: TRBV7-2
clone_size: few
d_call: NA

cdr3_nt: TGTGCCAGCAGCCGCAGGGGTACCGCTGAAGCTTTCTTT
cdr3_aa: CASSRRGTAEAFF
j_call: TRBJ1-1
v_call: TRBV4-2
clone_size: NA
d_call: NA

cdr3_nt: TGTGCCAGCAGCTCACAGGGGGCCTTGGACACTGAAGCTTTCTTT
cdr3_aa: CASSSQGALDTEAFF
j_call: TRBJ1-1
v_call: TRBV7-2
clone_size: many
d_call: TRBD1

cdr3_nt: TGTGCCAGCAGTTGGGACAGGGTCTATTACTATGGCTACACCTTC
cdr3_aa: CASSWDRVYYYGYTF
j_call: TRBJ1-2
v_call: TRBV6-5
clone_size: NA
d_call: TRBD1

cdr3_nt: TGCGCCAGCAGCTTGACGGCTGACTATGGCTACACCTTC
cdr3_aa: CASSLTADYGYTF
j_call: TRBJ1-2
v_call: TRBV5-1
clone_size: few
d_call: NA

cdr3_nt: TGTGCCACCAGCAGAGGAAGGGGGCCAAAAGATACGCAGTATTTT
cdr3_aa: CATSRGRGPKDTQYF
j_call: TRBJ2-3
v_call: TRBV15
clone_size: NA
d_call: TRBD1

cdr3_nt: TGTGCCAGTAGAGGACTGTCCACGGGGAACAATGAGCAGTTCTTC
cdr3_aa: CASRGLSTGNNEQFF
j_call: TRBJ2-1
v_call: TRBV19
clone_size: NA
d_call: NA

cdr3_nt: TGTGCCAGCAGTTACCCCGACAGACCCAATCAGCCCCAGCATTTT
cdr3_aa: CASSYPDRPNQPQHF
j_call: TRBJ1-5
v_call: TRBV6-2/TRBV6-3
clone_size: few
d_call: NA

cdr3_nt: TGTGCCAGCAGCCCGGACAGATTTTCTTATGGCTACACCTTC
cdr3_aa: CASSPDRFSYGYTF
j_call: TRBJ1-2
v_call: TRBV7-3
clone_size: NA
d_call: NA

cdr3_nt: TGCAGCGTAAAAGGGATCACGAACACCGGGGAGCTGTTTTTT
cdr3_aa: CSVKGITNTGELFF
j_call: TRBJ2-2
v_call: TRBV29-1
clone_size: NA
d_call: NA

cdr3_nt: TGTGCCAGCAGTTTGCGGCCCTTGGGGACAGATACGCAGTATTTT
cdr3_aa: CASSLRPLGTDTQYF
j_call: TRBJ2-3
v_call: TRBV12-3/TRBV12-4
clone_size: NA
d_call: NA

cdr3_nt: TGCGCCAGCCTTAGGGACCACGAGCAGTACTTC
cdr3_aa: CASLRDHEQYF
j_call: TRBJ2-7
v_call: TRBV10-2
clone_size: NA
d_call: NA

cdr3_nt: TGTGCCAGCAGCCCCCAAACTGGCCCAGATACGCAGTATTTT
cdr3_aa: CASSPQTGPDTQYF
j_call: TRBJ2-3
v_call: TRBV7-2
clone_size: many
d_call: NA

cdr3_nt: TGTGCCAGCAGCCCCGGGGGGGCGGCGGCTTCCTACAATGAGCAGTTCTTC
cdr3_aa: CASSPGGAAASYNEQFF
j_call: TRBJ2-1
v_call: TRBV6-5
clone_size: many
d_call: TRBD2

cdr3_nt: TGTGCCATCATGGGCGGCATAAGCGGGGGGTCCACAGATACGCAGTATTTT
cdr3_aa: CAIMGGISGGSTDTQYF
j_call: TRBJ2-3
v_call: TRBV10-3
clone_size: few
d_call: TRBD2

cdr3_nt: TGTGCCAGCCGACCGGGACAGCACACAGATACGCAGTATTTT
cdr3_aa: CASRPGQHTDTQYF
j_call: TRBJ2-3
v_call: TRBV12-3/TRBV12-4
clone_size: NA
d_call: TRBD1

cdr3_nt: TGTGCCATCAGTGAGACCGGCGGGACAGGGCAAGAGACCCAGTACTTC
cdr3_aa: CAISETGGTGQETQYF
j_call: TRBJ2-5
v_call: TRBV10-3
clone_size: NA
d_call: TRBD1

cdr3_nt: TGTGCCAGCAGCCAACCTTCGGTCGGTGCAGAGACCCAGTACTTC
cdr3_aa: CASSQPSVGAETQYF
j_call: TRBJ2-5
v_call: TRBV3-1
clone_size: NA
d_call: NA

cdr3_nt: TGTGCCAGCTCACCACCAGGGGGCCACCCTTTGACCCAGTACTTC
cdr3_aa: CASSPPGGHPLTQYF
j_call: TRBJ2-5
v_call: TRBV18
clone_size: NA
d_call: TRBD1

cdr3_nt: TGCGCCAGCGGCCCGGAAATAGATACGCAGTATTTT
cdr3_aa: CASGPEIDTQYF
j_call: TRBJ2-3
v_call: TRBV5-1
clone_size: NA
d_call: NA

cdr3_nt: TGTGCCAGCAGCTCGGTCGCGGGGTCGGCCGGGGAGCTGTTTTTT
cdr3_aa: CASSSVAGSAGELFF
j_call: TRBJ2-2
v_call: TRBV7-2
clone_size: few
d_call: NA